This T cell receptor beta chain was recovered during a study of cytomegalovirus exposure and HLA in healthy donors. Worth noting for this clone: A read error may produce the germline difference seen at one junction end.

Germline assignment: CDR1 SGHRS and CDR2 YFSETQ. CDR3 length: 14 amino acids. PCR used 60 Vbeta primers and 13 Jbeta primers. Clones were read by immunoSEQ multiplex PCR, and TCRdb kept only the in-frame ones, dropping some. The sample lists approximately 190,000 clones; 82% were seen once. Material: PBMCs. The clonotype was recovered from a woman aged 45-59 years in good health and CMV-seropositive. The J gene is TRBJ2-6, the V gene TRBV5-1; maybe TRBD1 (5 bases). DNA for the CDR3: TGCGCCAGCAGCTTGACGGCTGGGGCCAACGGCCTGACTTTC. Its translation: CASSLTAGANGLTF.